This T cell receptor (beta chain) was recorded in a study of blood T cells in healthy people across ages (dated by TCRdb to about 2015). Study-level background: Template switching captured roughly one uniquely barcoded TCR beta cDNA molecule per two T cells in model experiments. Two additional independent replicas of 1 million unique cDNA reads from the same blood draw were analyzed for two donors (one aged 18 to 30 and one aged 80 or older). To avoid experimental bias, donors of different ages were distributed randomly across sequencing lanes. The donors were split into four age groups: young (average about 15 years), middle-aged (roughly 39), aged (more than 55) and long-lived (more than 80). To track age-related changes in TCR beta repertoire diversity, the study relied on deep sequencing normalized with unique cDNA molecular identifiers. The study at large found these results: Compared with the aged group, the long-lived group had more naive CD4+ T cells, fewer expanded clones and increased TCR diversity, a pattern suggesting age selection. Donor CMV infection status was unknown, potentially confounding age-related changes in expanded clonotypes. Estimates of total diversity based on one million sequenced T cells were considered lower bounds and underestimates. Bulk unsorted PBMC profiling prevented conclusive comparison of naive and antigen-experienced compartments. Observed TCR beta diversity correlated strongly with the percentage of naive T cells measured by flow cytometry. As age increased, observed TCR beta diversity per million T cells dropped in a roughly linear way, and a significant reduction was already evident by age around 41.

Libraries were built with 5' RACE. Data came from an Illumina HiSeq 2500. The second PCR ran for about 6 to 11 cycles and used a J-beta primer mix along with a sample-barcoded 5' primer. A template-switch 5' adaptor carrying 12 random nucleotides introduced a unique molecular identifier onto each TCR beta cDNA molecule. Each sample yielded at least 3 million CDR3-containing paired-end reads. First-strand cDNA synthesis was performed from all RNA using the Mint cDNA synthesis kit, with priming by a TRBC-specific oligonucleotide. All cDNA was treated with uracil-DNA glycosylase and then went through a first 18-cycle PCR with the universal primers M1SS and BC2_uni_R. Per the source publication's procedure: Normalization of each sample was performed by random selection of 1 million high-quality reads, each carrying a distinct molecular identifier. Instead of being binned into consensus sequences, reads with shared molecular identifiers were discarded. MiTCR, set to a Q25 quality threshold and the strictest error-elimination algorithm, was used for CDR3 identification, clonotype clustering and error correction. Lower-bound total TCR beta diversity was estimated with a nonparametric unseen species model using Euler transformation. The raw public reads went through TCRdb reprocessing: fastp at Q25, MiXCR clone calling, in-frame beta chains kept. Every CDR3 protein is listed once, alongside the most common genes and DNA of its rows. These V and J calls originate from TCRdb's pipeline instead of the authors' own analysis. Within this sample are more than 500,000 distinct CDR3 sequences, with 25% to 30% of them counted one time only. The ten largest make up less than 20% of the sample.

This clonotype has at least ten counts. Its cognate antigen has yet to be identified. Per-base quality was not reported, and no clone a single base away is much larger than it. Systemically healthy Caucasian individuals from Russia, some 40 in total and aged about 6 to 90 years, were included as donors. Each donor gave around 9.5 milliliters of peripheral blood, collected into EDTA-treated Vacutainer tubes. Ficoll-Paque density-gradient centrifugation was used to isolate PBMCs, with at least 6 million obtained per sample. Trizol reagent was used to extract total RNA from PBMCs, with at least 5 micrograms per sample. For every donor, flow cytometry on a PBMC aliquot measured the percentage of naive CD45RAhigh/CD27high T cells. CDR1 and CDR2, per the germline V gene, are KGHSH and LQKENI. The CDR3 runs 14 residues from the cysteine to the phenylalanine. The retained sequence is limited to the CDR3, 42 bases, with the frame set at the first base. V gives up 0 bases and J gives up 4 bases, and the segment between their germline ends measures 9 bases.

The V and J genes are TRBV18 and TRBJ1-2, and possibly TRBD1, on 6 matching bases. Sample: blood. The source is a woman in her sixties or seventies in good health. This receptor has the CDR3 CASSPPLDSYGYTF. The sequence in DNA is TGTGCCAGCTCACCACCGTTGGACAGCTATGGCTACACCTTC.